These 10 T cell receptor beta chains share one sample of origin, sequenced in a study of blood T cell repertoires in COVID-19. The method was immunoSEQ multiplex PCR; TCRdb's version includes in-frame clones alone and lacks a portion of them. Counted here are about 250,000 clones, 85% occurring once; the ten biggest clones make up 5.1%. The sequenced sample was peripheral blood. These receptor sequences come from a man aged 45-65 years with COVID-19, enrolled during active disease.

This clone was detected a few times. The chain uses TRBV5-4 and TRBJ1-4; possible D gene TRBD1, 6 bases. This CDR3 spans 13 amino acids. The germline V gene has CDR1 SGHNT and CDR2 YYREEE (reference sequence). V dropped 0 bases and J dropped 13 bases, with 13 bases sitting between them. The CDR3 sequence is CASSLEQGDRLFF. The CDR3 DNA follows: TGTGCCAGCAGCTTGGAACAGGGTGATAGACTGTTTTTT.

Only one count was recorded for this clone. This sequence joins TRBV25-1 and TRBJ1-5, with 7 bases identical to TRBD1. This CDR3 region has 13 residues. The ends lost 6 bases at V and 3 bases at J; junction bases unmatched: 2. Per the germline V gene, CDR1 is MGHDK and CDR2 is SYGVNS. CDR3 loop: CASRQGLNQPQHF. The CDR3 DNA is TGTGCCAGCAGACAGGGGCTCAATCAGCCCCAGCATTTT.

This chain links TRBV3-1 (or the pseudogene TRBV3-2) with TRBJ1-2, with 11 bases matching TRBD1. This CDR3 is built from 16 residues. The V gene end was trimmed by 5 bases and the J gene end by 4 bases; junction bases not matched to a gene: 9. The germline V gene encodes CDR1 LGHDT and CDR2 YNNKEL (reference sequence). The CDR3 loop is CASSGPDRGRVYGYTF. As DNA, the CDR3 is TGTGCCAGCAGCGGACCGGACAGGGGGCGTGTCTATGGCTACACCTTC.

The rearrangement links TRBV19 to TRBJ1-4; possible D gene TRBD1, 5 bases. The CDR3 consists of 17 residues. V lost 6 bases, J lost 4 bases, and 21 bases lay in between. The germline V gene has CDR1 LNHDA and CDR2 SQIVND (reference sequence). DNA for the CDR3: TGTGCCAGTAGATCGGCCTGGGTGGACATTAATAATGAAAAACTGTTTTTT. It translates to CASRSAWVDINNEKLFF.

The chain links TRBV4-2 to TRBJ1-2, with D perhaps matching TRBD1 (5 bases). This CDR3 has 15 amino acids. V was trimmed by 0 bases and J by 4 bases, leaving 12 bases between them. CDR1 and CDR2 (germline): LGHNA, YNFKEQ. CDR3 amino acids: CASSQDQAGFYGYTF. The CDR3 region has the DNA TGTGCCAGCAGCCAAGATCAGGCAGGGTTCTATGGCTACACCTTC.

The chain has TRBV28 and TRBJ2-6, with D possibly matching TRBD1 (6 bases). Germline CDR1 MDHEN, CDR2 SYDVKM. V gave up 4 bases and J gave up 2 bases, with 21 bases separating them. The CDR3 totals 19 residues. CDR3 in amino acids: CASSSLYSQGNPGANVLTF. The DNA for the CDR3 is TGTGCCAGCAGTTCGTTATATAGTCAGGGGAACCCTGGGGCCAACGTCCTGACTTTC.

In this sample, this clone turned up a few times. The chain joins TRBV9 to TRBJ1-2; 9 bases are shared with TRBD1. CDR1 is SGDLS and CDR2 is YYNGEE in the germline V gene. V trimming: 4 bases; J trimming: 4 bases; junction bases outside the gene matches: 8. CDR3 size: 15 residues. Here the CDR3 DNA reads TGTGCCAGCAGCAACACCGGGACAGGGACCTATGGCTACACCTTC. Translated: CASSNTGTGTYGYTF.

A note on this clone: Other DNA sequences in the sample encode the same CDR3. This chain uses TRBV7-9 with TRBJ2-3, with 7 bases aligning to TRBD1. Per germline, CDR1 SEHNR and CDR2 FQNEAQ (reference sequence). J gave up 0 bases and V 3 bases, and 0 bases lay outside the gene matches. This CDR3 is 14 amino acids long. The CDR3 coding sequence is TGTGCCAGCAGCTTGACAGGGAGCACAGATACGCAGTATTTT. Residues: CASSLTGSTDTQYF.

The V and J genes are TRBV18 and TRBJ2-7; the D gene is possibly TRBD1 (6 bases). The ends were cut back, 4 bases at V and 2 bases at J, with 12 bases in the middle. The germline V gene encodes CDR1 KGHSH and CDR2 LQKENI. The CDR3 spans 14 residues. CDR3 sequence reads: CASSLQGFPYEQYF. The CDR3 DNA sequence: TGTGCCAGCTCACTACAGGGTTTTCCCTACGAGCAGTACTTC.

The chain recombines TRBV2 with TRBJ1-1; D is uncertain. CDR1 is SNHLY and CDR2 is FYNNEI in the germline V gene. The V and J ends lost 7 bases and 5 bases respectively, with 8 bases between them. The CDR3 loop spans 11 amino acids. This chain's CDR3 is CASMAGTEAFF. In DNA, the CDR3 is TGTGCCAGCATGGCGGGGACTGAAGCTTTCTTT.